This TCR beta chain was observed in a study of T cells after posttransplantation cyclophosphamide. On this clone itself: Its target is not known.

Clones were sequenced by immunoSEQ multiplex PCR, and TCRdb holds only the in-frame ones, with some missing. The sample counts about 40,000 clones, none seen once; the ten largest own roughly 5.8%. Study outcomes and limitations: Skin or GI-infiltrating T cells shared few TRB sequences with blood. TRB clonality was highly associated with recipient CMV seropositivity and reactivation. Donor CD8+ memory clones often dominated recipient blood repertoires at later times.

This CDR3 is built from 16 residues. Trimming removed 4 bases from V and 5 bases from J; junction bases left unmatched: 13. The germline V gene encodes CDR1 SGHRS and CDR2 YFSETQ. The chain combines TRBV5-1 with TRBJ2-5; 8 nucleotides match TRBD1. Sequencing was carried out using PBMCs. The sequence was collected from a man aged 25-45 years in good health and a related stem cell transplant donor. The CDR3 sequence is CASSPVRQGASETQYF. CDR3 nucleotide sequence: TGCGCCAGCAGCCCCGTGCGGCAGGGGGCTTCGGAGACCCAGTACTTC.